This record concerns one T cell receptor beta chain sequence. Its antigen is not identified. Sequenced by immunoSEQ multiplex PCR; TCRdb stores in-frame clones only, minus some. The table shows around 110,000 clones, with over 75% occurring only once. This entry is derived from a study of T cell responses to AZD1222 COVID-19 vaccine. Study findings and constraints: In a largely white British group with more females than males, clonal diversity was possibly underestimated. The study identified only a handful of AZD1222 recipients as seropositive at baseline. Spike-spanning, vaccine-associated CD4 TCRs were dominant at 160-218 and 743-854. Sampled repertoires all dated from after the peak T cell response.

The TCR was taken from an adult in good health. The sample consisted of peripheral blood, taken on day 0 of AZD1222 vaccination.

DNA of the CDR3: TGTGCCAGCTGGACATTTAACTATGGCTACACCTTC. Its protein is CASWTFNYGYTF. This sequence joins TRBV6-5 and TRBJ1-2; a possible D gene is TRBD1 (5 bases). V lost 8 bases to trimming and J lost 1 base, with 8 bases between them. CDR3 size: 12 residues. Germline CDR1 is MNHEY and CDR2 is SVGAGI.